Listed here are 3 T cell receptor beta chains from one sample, sequenced in a study of radiation and T cells in renal cell carcinoma. The protocol was immunoSEQ multiplex PCR, while the TCRdb copy is restricted to in-frame clones and leaves out a portion. Of 97,000 or so clones in the sample, 70% to 85% are singletons; the top ten hold roughly 7.6%. Time point noted: blood 4 weeks post-SBRT, at nephrectomy. Treatment: 15 Gy SBRT to primary tumor, nephrectomy 4 weeks later. The sample consisted of blood, taken from a patient whose treatment included radiotherapy and nephrectomy. The receptors here all came from a man aged 60 to 75 with renal cell carcinoma.

In this sample, this clone turned up once. The rearrangement links TRBV4-1 to TRBJ1-1; 9 bases map to TRBD1. This CDR3 has 15 residues. CDR1 MGHRA and CDR2 YSYEKL come from the germline V gene. Losses at the gene ends were 2 bases for V and 7 bases for J; bases not matched to a gene: 8. This chain's CDR3 is CASSQRPGQGSEAFF. The CDR3 DNA is TGCGCCAGCAGCCAAAGGCCGGGACAGGGAAGTGAAGCTTTCTTT.

The V and J genes are TRBV7-2 and TRBJ2-3, with TRBD1 matching 12 bases. This CDR3 comprises 16 residues. Germline V gene sequence: CDR1 SGHTA, CDR2 FQGNSA. With V trimmed by 0 bases and J by 3 bases, 1 base remained unmatched. CDR3 bases: TGTGCCAGCAGCTTAGCGGGACAGGGGGCGACAGATACGCAGTATTTT. It yields the protein CASSLAGQGATDTQYF.

The chain carries TRBV7-9 and TRBJ2-3; 10 bases line up with TRBD2. From germline, CDR1 is SEHNR and CDR2 FQNEAQ (reference sequence). V shed 1 base, J shed 6 bases, and the junction held 16 bases outside the gene matches. This CDR3 is built from 19 residues. CDR3 protein: CASSLGLAGLTLFRDTQYF. The CDR3 region has the DNA TGTGCCAGCAGCTTAGGACTAGCGGGCCTAACACTCTTTAGGGATACGCAGTATTTT.